Described below is a single T cell receptor (beta chain) sequence and its context. These data originate in a study of T cells expressing NK-cell markers. Study as a whole: Sorted CD3+CD56+NKG2C+, CD3+CD56+NKG2C- and CD3+CD56-NKG2C+ T cells provided the TCR beta repertoires. One of eight sequenced donors was HCMV-seronegative; the other seven were seropositive.

Using the 5' RACE reads, TCRdb records one entry per CDR3 protein without DNA. The sample holds roughly 390,000 distinct CDR3 sequences. The CDR3 is 15 residues long. Germline loops: CDR1 SGHTA, CDR2 FQGNSA. This sequence was found in a woman in her fifties or sixties in good health. This chain connects TRBV7-2 to TRBJ1-5; the D call from TCRdb, TRBD1, cannot be confirmed without DNA. Sample: blood T cells: a sorted CD56 or NKG2C T cell subset, CD4+ or CD8+ T cells, or bulk PBMC T cells (not recorded which). CDR3 loop: CASSLVPGNRKPQHF.